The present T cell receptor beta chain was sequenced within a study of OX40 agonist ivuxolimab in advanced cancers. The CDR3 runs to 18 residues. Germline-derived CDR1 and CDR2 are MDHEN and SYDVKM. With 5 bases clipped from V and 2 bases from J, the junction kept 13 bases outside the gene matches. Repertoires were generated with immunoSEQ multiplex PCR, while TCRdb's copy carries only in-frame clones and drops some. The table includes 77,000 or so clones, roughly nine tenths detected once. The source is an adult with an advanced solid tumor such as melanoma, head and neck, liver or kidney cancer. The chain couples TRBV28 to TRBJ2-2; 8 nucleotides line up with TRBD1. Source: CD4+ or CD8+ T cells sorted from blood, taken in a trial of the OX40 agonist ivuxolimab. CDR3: CASSTRTGPFRNTGELFF. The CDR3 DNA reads TGTGCCAGCAGTACTCGGACAGGGCCCTTTCGAAACACCGGGGAGCTGTTTTTT.